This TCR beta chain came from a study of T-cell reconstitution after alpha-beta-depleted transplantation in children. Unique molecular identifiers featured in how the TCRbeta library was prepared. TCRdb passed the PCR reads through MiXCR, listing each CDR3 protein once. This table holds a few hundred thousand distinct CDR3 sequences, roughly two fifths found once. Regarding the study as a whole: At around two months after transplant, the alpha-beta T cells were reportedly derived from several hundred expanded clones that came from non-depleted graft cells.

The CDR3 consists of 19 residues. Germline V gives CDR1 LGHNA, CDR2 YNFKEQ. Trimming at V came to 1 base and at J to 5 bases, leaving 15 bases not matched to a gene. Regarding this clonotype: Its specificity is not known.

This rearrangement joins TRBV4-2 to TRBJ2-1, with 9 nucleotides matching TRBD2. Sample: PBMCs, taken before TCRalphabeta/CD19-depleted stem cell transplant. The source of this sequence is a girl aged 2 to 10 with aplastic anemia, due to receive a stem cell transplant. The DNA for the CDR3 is TGTGCCAGCAGCCAAGTTTGGGGCCCCGGGGCGGGGGGGCACAATGAGCAGTTCTTC. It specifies CASSQVWGPGAGGHNEQFF.